This TCR beta chain was documented in a study of cytomegalovirus exposure and HLA in healthy donors. The donors were part of the validation cohort, which consisted of about 120 subjects and was separate from the first cohort of about 670 subjects. Libraries were prepared by immunoSEQ multiplex PCR; TCRdb keeps only in-frame clonotypes and omits some of them. The repertoire holds 65,000 to 80,000 clones, with approximately 93% as singletons. This CDR3 has 15 amino acids. The germline V and J ends were trimmed by 0 bases and 3 bases, with 12 bases remaining between them. Germline V gene sequence: CDR1 SGHNT, CDR2 YYREEE (reference sequence). Turning to this clone: Its target is unknown.

Points from the study as a whole: A few of the chains that were CMV-associated were confirmed in vitro to be specific for CMV antigens. 150 or so TCR beta chains were listed as cytomegalovirus-associated.

Material for sequencing was PBMCs. The receptor was isolated from a woman aged 18-29 years in good health and CMV-seropositive. The V call is TRBV5-4, the J call TRBJ1-1; D gene ambiguous. The CDR3 here is CASSLAGIGHTEAFF. The CDR3 nucleotides are TGTGCCAGCAGCTTGGCCGGGATAGGACACACTGAAGCTTTCTTT.